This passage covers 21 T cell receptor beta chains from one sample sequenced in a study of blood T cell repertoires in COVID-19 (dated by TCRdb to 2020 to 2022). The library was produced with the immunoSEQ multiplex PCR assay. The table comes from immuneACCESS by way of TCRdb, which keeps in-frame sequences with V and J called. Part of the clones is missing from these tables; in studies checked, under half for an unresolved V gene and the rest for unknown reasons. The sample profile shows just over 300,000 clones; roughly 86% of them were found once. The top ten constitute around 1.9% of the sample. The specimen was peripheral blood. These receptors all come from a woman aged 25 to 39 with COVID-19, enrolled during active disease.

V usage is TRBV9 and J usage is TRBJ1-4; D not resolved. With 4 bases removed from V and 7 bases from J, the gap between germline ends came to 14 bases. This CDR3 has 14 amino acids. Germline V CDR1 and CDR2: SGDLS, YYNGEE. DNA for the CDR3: TGTGCCAGCAGCAAAGGCGGGAATACTGAAAAACTGTTTTTT. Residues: CASSKGGNTEKLFF.

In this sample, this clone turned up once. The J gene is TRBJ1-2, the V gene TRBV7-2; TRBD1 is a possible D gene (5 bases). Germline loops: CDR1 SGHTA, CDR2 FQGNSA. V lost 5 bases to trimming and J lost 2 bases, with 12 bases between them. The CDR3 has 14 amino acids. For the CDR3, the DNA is TGTGCCAGCAGCCCCGTCGCAGGGAACTATGGCTACACCTTC. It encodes CASSPVAGNYGYTF.

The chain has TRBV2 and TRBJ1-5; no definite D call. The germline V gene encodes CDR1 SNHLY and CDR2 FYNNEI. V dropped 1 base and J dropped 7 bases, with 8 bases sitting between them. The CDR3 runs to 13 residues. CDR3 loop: CASSEVAYQPQHF. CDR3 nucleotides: TGTGCCAGCAGTGAAGTGGCATACCAGCCCCAGCATTTT.

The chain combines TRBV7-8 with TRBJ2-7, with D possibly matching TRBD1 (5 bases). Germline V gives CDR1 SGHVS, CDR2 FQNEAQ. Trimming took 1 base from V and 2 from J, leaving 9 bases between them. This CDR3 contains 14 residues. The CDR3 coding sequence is TGTGCCAGCAGCTTAGGGACAATTGCCTACGAGCAGTACGTC. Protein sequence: CASSLGTIAYEQYV.

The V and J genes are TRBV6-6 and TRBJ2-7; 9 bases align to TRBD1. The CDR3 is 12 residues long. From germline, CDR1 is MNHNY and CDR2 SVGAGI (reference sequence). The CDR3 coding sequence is TGTGCCAGCAGCAACGGGGGGACAGGGCTTCAGGTC. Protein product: CASSNGGTGLQV.

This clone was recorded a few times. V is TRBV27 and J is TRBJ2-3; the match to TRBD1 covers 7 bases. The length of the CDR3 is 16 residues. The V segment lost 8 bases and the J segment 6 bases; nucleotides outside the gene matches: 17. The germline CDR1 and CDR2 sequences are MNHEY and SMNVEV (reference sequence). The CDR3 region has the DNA TGTGCCAGCTCTCTAGAGGGGACAGCCCGGTGGGATACGCAGTATTTT. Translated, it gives CASSLEGTARWDTQYF.

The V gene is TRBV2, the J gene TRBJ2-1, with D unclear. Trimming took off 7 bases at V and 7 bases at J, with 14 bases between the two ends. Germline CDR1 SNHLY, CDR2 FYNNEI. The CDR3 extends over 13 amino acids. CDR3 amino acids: CASTPLRGNEQFF. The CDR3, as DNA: TGTGCCAGCACTCCTTTGAGAGGTAATGAGCAGTTCTTC. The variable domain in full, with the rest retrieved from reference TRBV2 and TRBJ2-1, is EPEVTQTPSHQVTQMGQEVILRCVPISNHLYFYWYRQILGQKVEFLVSFYNNEISEKSEIFDDQFSVERPDGSNFTLKIRSTKLEDSAMYFCASTPLRGNEQFFGPGTRLTVL.

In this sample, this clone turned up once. The chain's CDR3 is CASSIGTVQEAFF. DNA of the CDR3: TGTGCCAGCAGCATAGGGACAGTTCAAGAAGCTTTCTTT. The chain has TRBV5-8 and TRBJ1-1, with 7 bases aligning to TRBD1. This CDR3 is 13 amino acids long. Germline V gene lookup returns CDR1 SGHTS and CDR2 YDEGEE. The ends lost 4 bases at V and 8 bases at J; junction bases unmatched: 8.

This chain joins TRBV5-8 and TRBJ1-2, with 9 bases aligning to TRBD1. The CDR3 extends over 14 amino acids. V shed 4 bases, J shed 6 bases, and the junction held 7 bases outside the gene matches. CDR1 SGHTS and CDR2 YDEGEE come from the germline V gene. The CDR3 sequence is CASSSPGTGNGYTF. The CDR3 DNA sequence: TGTGCCAGCAGCAGCCCCGGGACAGGGAATGGCTACACCTTC.

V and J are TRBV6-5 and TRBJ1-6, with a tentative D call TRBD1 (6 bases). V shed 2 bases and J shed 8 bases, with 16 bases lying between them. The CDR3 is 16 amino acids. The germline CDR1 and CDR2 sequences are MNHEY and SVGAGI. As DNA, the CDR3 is TGTGCCAGCAGTTACGGGTCCGGACAGCCACATTCACCCCTCCACTTT. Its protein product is CASSYGSGQPHSPLHF.

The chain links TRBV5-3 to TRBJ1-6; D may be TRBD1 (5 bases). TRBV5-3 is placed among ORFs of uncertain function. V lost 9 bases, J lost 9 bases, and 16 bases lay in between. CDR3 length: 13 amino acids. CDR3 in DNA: TGTGCCACAGTCACAGGTTGCGTTTCACCCCTCCACTTT. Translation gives CATVTGCVSPLHF.

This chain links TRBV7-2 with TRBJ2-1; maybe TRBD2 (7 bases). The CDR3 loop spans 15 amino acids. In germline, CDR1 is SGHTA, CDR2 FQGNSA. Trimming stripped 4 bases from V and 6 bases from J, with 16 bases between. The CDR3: CASSSDRAGSNEQFF. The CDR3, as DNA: TGTGCCAGCAGCTCGGACAGAGCGGGGTCCAATGAGCAGTTCTTC.

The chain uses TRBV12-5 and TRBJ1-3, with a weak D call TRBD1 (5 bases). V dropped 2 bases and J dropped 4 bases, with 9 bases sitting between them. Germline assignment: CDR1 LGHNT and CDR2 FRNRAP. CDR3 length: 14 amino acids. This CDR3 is CASGLSGSGNTIYF. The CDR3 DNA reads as TGTGCTAGTGGTTTGTCAGGGTCCGGAAACACCATATATTTT. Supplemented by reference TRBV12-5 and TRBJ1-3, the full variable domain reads DARVTQTPRHKVTEMGQEVTMRCQPILGHNTVFWYRQTMMQGLELLAYFRNRAPLDDSGMPKDRFSAEMPDATLATLKIQPSEPRDSAVYFCASGLSGSGNTIYFGEGSWLTVV.

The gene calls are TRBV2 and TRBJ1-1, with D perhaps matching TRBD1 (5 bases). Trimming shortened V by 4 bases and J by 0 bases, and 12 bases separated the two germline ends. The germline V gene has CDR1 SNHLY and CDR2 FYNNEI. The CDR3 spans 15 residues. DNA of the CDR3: TGTGCCAGCAGTGTCGACAGCCCATTGAACACTGAAGCTTTCTTT. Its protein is CASSVDSPLNTEAFF.

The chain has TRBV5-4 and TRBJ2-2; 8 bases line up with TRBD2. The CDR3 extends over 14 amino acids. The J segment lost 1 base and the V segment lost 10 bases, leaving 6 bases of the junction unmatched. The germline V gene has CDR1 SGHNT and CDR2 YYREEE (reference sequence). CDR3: CAYISGKNTGELFF. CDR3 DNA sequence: TGTGCCTATATTAGCGGGAAGAACACCGGGGAGCTGTTTTTT.

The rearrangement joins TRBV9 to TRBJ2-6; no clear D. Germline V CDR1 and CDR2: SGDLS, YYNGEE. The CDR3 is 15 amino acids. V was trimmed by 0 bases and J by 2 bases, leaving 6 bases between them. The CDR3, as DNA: TGTGCCAGCAGCGTAGGTCAGACTGGGGCCAACGTCCTGACTTTC. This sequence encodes CASSVGQTGANVLTF.

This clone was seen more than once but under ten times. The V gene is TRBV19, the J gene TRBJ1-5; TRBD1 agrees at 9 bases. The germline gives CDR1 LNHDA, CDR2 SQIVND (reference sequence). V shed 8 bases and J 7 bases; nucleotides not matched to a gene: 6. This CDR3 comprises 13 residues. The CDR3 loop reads CASSQGARQPQHF. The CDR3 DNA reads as TGTGCCAGTTCACAGGGGGCGAGACAGCCCCAGCATTTT.

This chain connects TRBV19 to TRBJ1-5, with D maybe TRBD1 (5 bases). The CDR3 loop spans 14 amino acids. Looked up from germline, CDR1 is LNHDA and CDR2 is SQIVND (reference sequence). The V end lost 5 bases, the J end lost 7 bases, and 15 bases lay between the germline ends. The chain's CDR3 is CASSRDSLGQPQHF. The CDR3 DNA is TGTGCCAGTAGTCGCGACAGTTTAGGGCAGCCCCAGCATTTT.

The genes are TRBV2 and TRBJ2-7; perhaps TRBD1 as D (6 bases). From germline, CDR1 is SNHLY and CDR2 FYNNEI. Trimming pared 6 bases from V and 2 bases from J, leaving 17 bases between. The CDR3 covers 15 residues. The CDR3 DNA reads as TGTGCCAGCAGCAACGGACAGACACGCACCTACGAGCAGTACTTC. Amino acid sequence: CASSNGQTRTYEQYF.

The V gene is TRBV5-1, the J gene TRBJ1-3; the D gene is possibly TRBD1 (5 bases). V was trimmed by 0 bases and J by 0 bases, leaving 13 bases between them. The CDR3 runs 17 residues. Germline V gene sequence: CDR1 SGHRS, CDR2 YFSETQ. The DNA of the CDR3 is TGCGCCAGCAGCTTGGTGCCCGACAGCCACTCTGGAAACACCATATATTTT. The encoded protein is CASSLVPDSHSGNTIYF.

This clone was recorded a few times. The CDR3 sequence: CSASPAPDRANYGYTF. The CDR3 DNA sequence: TGCAGTGCTAGTCCCGCCCCGGACAGAGCTAACTATGGCTACACCTTC. The V and J genes are TRBV20-1 and TRBJ1-2; weak D call: TRBD1 (6 bases). The CDR3 covers 16 residues. The V end was cut by 3 bases, the J end by 0 bases, with 17 bases between. Germline CDR1 reads DFQATT; CDR2 reads SNEGSKA (reference sequence).